These 32 T cell receptor beta chains came from one sample sequenced in a study of T cells expressing NK-cell markers (dated by TCRdb to the early 2020s). Libraries were constructed by 5' RACE. The sequencing machine was an Illumina HiSeq 2000. With the reads reprocessed by TCRdb, a single entry stands for each CDR3 protein sequence and no DNA is reported. This sample's table has entries for some 460,000 distinct CDR3 sequences. 1.4% of the sample is held by the ten biggest clonotypes. Sequenced: blood T cells: a sorted CD56 or NKG2C T cell subset, CD4+ or CD8+ T cells, or bulk PBMC T cells (not recorded which). Source of these receptors: a woman aged 45-65 years in good health. Donor details come from another sample of the same person, matched by shared clones.

The chain joins TRBV28 to TRBJ1-1. CDR1 is MDHEN and CDR2 is SYDVKM in the germline V gene. The CDR3 has 11 residues. The CDR3 here is CASLLEDEAFF.

The V and J genes are TRBV15 and TRBJ1-2. CDR1 and CDR2 (germline): LNHNV, YYDKDF (reference sequence). The CDR3 contains 16 residues. The CDR3 sequence is CATISIEVGANYGYTF. The variable domain in full, with the rest retrieved from reference TRBV15 and TRBJ1-2, is DAMVIQNPRYQVTQFGKPVTLSCSQTLNHNVMYWYQQKSSQAPKLLFHYYDKDFNNEADTPDNFQSRRPNTSFCFLDIRSPGLGDTAMYLCATISIEVGANYGYTFGSGTRLTVV.

V gene TRBV6-5 combines with J gene TRBJ2-6; as DNA is missing, the TRBD1 call by TCRdb cannot be tested. The CDR3 length is 17 residues. Looked up from germline, CDR1 is MNHEY and CDR2 is SVGAGI. Here the CDR3 reads CASSYFQGASGANVLTF.

The J gene is TRBJ2-3, the V gene TRBV20-1; no DNA is available, so the TRBD2 call from TCRdb remains unchecked. CDR1 is DFQATT, CDR2 SNEGSKA, per germline (reference sequence). The CDR3 length is 14 residues. This CDR3 reads CSARDPTSLHTQYF.

This chain's CDR3 is CATSDPAGSYNEQFF. The chain joins TRBV24-1 to TRBJ2-1; the TCRdb call, TRBD2, lacks DNA for checking. The CDR3 extends over 15 amino acids. CDR1 and CDR2 from the germline V gene are KGHDR and SFDVKD.

The chain employs TRBV7-7 and TRBJ2-3; lacking DNA, the TRBD1 call made by TCRdb goes unchecked. Germline V gives CDR1 SSHAT, CDR2 FNYEAQ (reference sequence). The CDR3 runs 12 residues. CDR3 amino acids: CASSPRGGPQYF.

This chain links TRBV21-1 with TRBJ1-5. TRBV21-1 is reported as a pseudogene. This CDR3 is 13 amino acids long. The CDR3 loop is CASSPQSSQPQHF.

The V gene is TRBV5-1, the J gene TRBJ1-6; TCRdb indicates TRBD1, and absent DNA this call remains unverified. The CDR3 is made up of 16 amino acids. Germline CDR1 reads SGHRS; CDR2 reads YFSETQ. The CDR3 loop is CASSPDGTGEDSPLHF.

The chain employs TRBV6-5 and TRBJ1-4. The CDR3 sequence is 15 residues long. Germline V gives CDR1 MNHEY, CDR2 SVGAGI. The CDR3 here is CASRSLGGWDEKLFF.

This sequence joins TRBV3-1 and TRBJ2-1; TCRdb's D gene call, TRBD2, goes unchecked for lack of DNA. The germline V gene has CDR1 LGHDT and CDR2 YNNKEL (reference sequence). This CDR3 is 17 amino acids long. The CDR3 loop is CASSHTLSGMAIIEQFF.

The genes are TRBV20-1 and TRBJ1-5; TCRdb calls TRBD1, which cannot be checked without DNA. The V gene's germline CDR1 is DFQATT and CDR2 SNEGSKA (reference sequence). The length of the CDR3 is 13 residues. This CDR3 is CSAATGSNQPQHF.

The chain joins TRBV4-1 to TRBJ2-5; TCRdb returns TRBD1, unconfirmable since there is no DNA. The germline CDR1 and CDR2 sequences are MGHRA and YSYEKL. The CDR3 runs to 16 residues. CDR3: CASSQGPDRAGETQYF.

This chain joins TRBV5-1 and TRBJ2-1; TCRdb selects TRBD1, and the lack of DNA leaves this call unchecked. Germline V CDR1 and CDR2: SGHRS, YFSETQ. This CDR3 has 16 amino acids. CDR3: CASSYRGELSYNEQFF.

The V gene is TRBV6-6, the J gene TRBJ1-1. CDR1 and CDR2 (germline): MNHNY, SVGAGI (reference sequence). CDR3 size: 12 residues. The CDR3 sequence is CASSVRETEAFF.

The chain's CDR3 is CASSRDSLQGVTEKLFF. The genes are TRBV6-5 and TRBJ1-4; checking the TCRdb D call of TRBD1 is not possible without DNA. The length of the CDR3 is 17 residues. Germline V lookup: CDR1 MNHEY, CDR2 SVGAGI.

The chain recombines TRBV28 with TRBJ2-2; TCRdb's D call of TRBD2 is untestable without DNA. The CDR3 is 15 residues long. Germline V CDR1 and CDR2: MDHEN, SYDVKM. The CDR3 loop reads CASSLRERHTGELFF.

CDR3 in amino acids: CASSYPAGTTGELFF. The rearrangement joins TRBV7-2 to TRBJ2-2. Per germline, CDR1 SGHTA and CDR2 FQGNSA. The CDR3 runs to 15 residues.

The chain's CDR3 is CASSFTPDYQYF. V is TRBV11-1 and J is TRBJ2-7. Per germline, CDR1 SGHAT and CDR2 FQDESV (reference sequence). This CDR3 spans 12 amino acids.

The chain links TRBV29-1 to TRBJ2-5; TCRdb's D call of TRBD1 is untestable without DNA. Germline values: CDR1 SQVTM, CDR2 ANQGSEA. The CDR3 runs 13 residues. The CDR3 sequence: CSVEPGGRETQYF.

The chain joins TRBV12-3 or TRBV12-4 to TRBJ2-1. CDR3 length: 12 residues. The CDR3 sequence: CASRLDGRKQFF.

The V gene is TRBV5-6, the J gene TRBJ1-1; the TRBD1 assignment by TCRdb is unverifiable without DNA. Germline CDR1 reads SGHDT; CDR2 reads YYEEEE. This CDR3 contains 12 residues. This CDR3 reads CASSKTEFEAFF.

CDR3: CSASRQGRSGELFF. V gene TRBV20-1 combines with J gene TRBJ2-2; TCRdb indicates TRBD2, and absent DNA this call remains unverified. Germline assignment: CDR1 DFQATT and CDR2 SNEGSKA (reference sequence). The CDR3 spans 14 residues.

The chain uses TRBV12-3 or TRBV12-4 and TRBJ2-7. The CDR3 extends over 14 amino acids. Here the CDR3 reads CASSPQGISYEQYF.

The V and J genes are TRBV20-1 and TRBJ2-3; no DNA is available, so the TRBD2 call from TCRdb remains unchecked. This CDR3 spans 16 amino acids. Germline V gene sequence: CDR1 DFQATT, CDR2 SNEGSKA (reference sequence). The CDR3 loop is CSARDTAGGFTDTQYF.

The chain employs TRBV6-5 and TRBJ2-1; TCRdb designates TRBD1, a call that cannot be tested without DNA. The CDR3 has 18 amino acids. CDR1 and CDR2 (germline): MNHEY, SVGAGI. CDR3 loop: CASSYSRLTGGGYNEQFF.

CDR3 sequence: CASSATLSGTGELFF. The rearrangement joins TRBV5-1 to TRBJ2-2. The CDR3 runs to 15 residues. Germline V gene lookup returns CDR1 SGHRS and CDR2 YFSETQ.

The chain uses TRBV12-3 or TRBV12-4 and TRBJ1-1; there is no DNA to check the TCRdb D call of TRBD1. The CDR3 runs 14 residues. The CDR3 reads CASSRLRDTIEAFF.

This chain connects TRBV6-1 to TRBJ2-1; the TRBD2 assignment by TCRdb is unverifiable without DNA. CDR1 MNHNS and CDR2 SASEGT come from the germline V gene. The CDR3 has 16 amino acids. The CDR3: CASSVGTSVSYNEQFF.

The CDR3 region is CAWSVLRSTYNEQFF. The chain has TRBV30 and TRBJ2-1. Germline V CDR1 and CDR2: GTSNPN, SVGIG (reference sequence). There are 15 residues in the CDR3.

The chain is built from TRBV11-2 and TRBJ2-5; the TRBD2 assignment by TCRdb is unverifiable without DNA. The CDR3 sequence is 16 residues long. Germline V gives CDR1 SGHAT, CDR2 FQNNGV. CDR3 in amino acids: CASSLAGATYQETQYF.

This rearrangement joins TRBV6-6 to TRBJ1-1; TCRdb selects TRBD1, and the lack of DNA leaves this call unchecked. The CDR3 sequence is 12 residues long. Germline loops: CDR1 MNHNY, CDR2 SVGAGI (reference sequence). This CDR3 is CASRPDRGEAFF.

The chain carries TRBV11-3 and TRBJ2-5; TCRdb outputs TRBD2, but without DNA this stays unchecked. From germline, CDR1 is SGHNT and CDR2 YENEEA. The CDR3 runs 16 residues. CDR3 loop: CASSRGLAERQETQYF.